Here is one TCR beta chain with its context. A junction end diverges from the germline sequence, so it may reflect a read error. CDR1 and CDR2 from the germline V gene are SSHAT and FNYEAQ (reference sequence). The CDR3 has 15 amino acids. Time point meaning: persistent/refractory GD, antithyroid drugs over 5 years with positive TRAb. Scientists built the TCR library using RNA that was extracted from PBMCs. CDR3-region Arm-PCR and iRepertoire HTBI primers produced the TCR beta libraries. TCRdb ran MiXCR on the multiplex PCR reads and lists one entry per CDR3 protein. The repertoire holds nearly 350,000 distinct CDR3 sequences, with roughly a fifth as singletons. This specimen comes from a study of regulatory T cells in long-lasting Graves disease.

This chain joins TRBV7-7 and TRBJ2-1, with D perhaps matching TRBD1 (5 bases). The material sequenced was peripheral blood mononuclear cells (PBMCs), taken when the disease was refractory, from a patient treated with antithyroid drugs. The sequence was obtained from a female donor with Graves disease. The CDR3 protein is CASSLDQGSHNEQFF. CDR3 sequence (DNA): TGTGCTAGCAGCTTAGACCAGGGCAGCCACAATGAGCAGTTCTTC.